This T cell receptor (beta chain) was observed in a study of cytomegalovirus exposure and HLA in healthy donors. PCR primers comprised 60 Vbeta and 13 Jbeta primers. Authors' methods: It was a later analysis that counted 83 million or so unique TCR beta chains, of which roughly 11 million were shared. TCRdb keeps only in-frame clones here, not all; method: immunoSEQ multiplex PCR. V and J calls plus clone size are reproduced from that table; the DNA served to infer D and trimming. The repertoire includes around 100,000 clones, roughly 85% of them detected once, and over 3% sits in the top ten. Study-level points and caveats: Reportedly, fewer N-insertions than the approximately 700-donor mean appeared in an Asian-associated ancestry cluster in a later analysis. According to an earlier analysis, most TCR beta V segments yielded productive rearrangements about 90% or about 30% of the time. Later genetic work tied a missense DCLRE1C variant to beta-chain V and J trimming.

Per germline, CDR1 SGHNT and CDR2 YYREEE (reference sequence). This CDR3 is built from 16 residues. V dropped 4 bases and J dropped 5 bases, with 18 bases sitting between them. This clone was observed once. Its antigen is as yet unknown. The sequenced material came from PBMCs. This chain links TRBV5-4 with TRBJ2-2, with a weak D call TRBD2 (7 bases). The source is a woman aged 35 to 49 in good health and CMV-seronegative. CDR3 in amino acids: CASSPVGGGPTGELFF. The CDR3 DNA follows: TGTGCCAGCAGCCCCGTCGGCGGGGGCCCTACCGGGGAGCTGTTTTTT.